This TCR beta chain derives from a study of patients and donors after allogeneic stem cell transplantation. This clonotype was observed a few times. V was cut by 4 bases and J by 2 bases, with 8 bases left in between. Germline CDR1 and CDR2: MNHNS and SASEGT. The CDR3 is 13 amino acids. Each CDR3 protein gets one entry after TCRdb re-called the RT-PCR reads with MiXCR. In the table there are some 880,000 distinct CDR3 sequences, about a sixth of which are singletons. Input material: blood, either unsorted or a sorted T cell fraction (not recorded which). The receptor was isolated from a human donor who was either an allogeneic HSCT recipient or a stem cell or donor lymphocyte infusion donor (not recorded which). It is not recorded whose cells these are; they may come from a transplant donor. This sequence joins TRBV6-1 and TRBJ1-1; D gene unclear. This CDR3 is CASSVWGNTEAFF. CDR3 nucleotide sequence: TGTGCCAGCAGTGTATGGGGAAACACTGAAGCTTTCTTT.